This TCR beta chain was captured by sequencing in a study of graft-versus-host responses after intestinal transplantation. The overall study: Multivisceral, liver-intestinal, or isolated intestinal grafts were transplanted into recipients. Among the recipients, all got anti-thymocyte globulin induction and then tacrolimus and steroids for 2 to 3 years.

Comment on this clone: Antigen: not known.

Trimming pared 4 bases from V and 10 bases from J, leaving 8 bases between. Germline V lookup: CDR1 SEHNR, CDR2 FQNEAQ (reference sequence). The CDR3 is 11 residues long. TCRdb's copy holds only in-frame clones and misses some; the assay was immunoSEQ multiplex PCR. Here the sample spans around 93,000 clones, just over 90% being singletons. Broader study findings: Individuals carrying graft-donor T cell macrochimerism showed high graft-versus-host to host-versus-graft clonal ratios in allografts.

This TCR derives from a human donor who received an intestinal transplant. Sample: unstimulated CD8+ T cells sorted from spleen or lymph node cells, taken before intestinal transplant. The gene calls are TRBV7-9 and TRBJ1-5; no clear D gene. The CDR3 protein is CASSSAGPQHF. In nucleotides, the CDR3 is TGTGCCAGCAGCTCCGCCGGACCCCAGCATTTT.